The 2 T cell receptor beta chains in this list originate from one sample, sequenced in a study of blood T cell repertoires in COVID-19. The repertoire was sequenced with immunoSEQ multiplex PCR; TCRdb's copy has only in-frame clones and lacks some. The sample yields about 200,000 clones, approximately 80% seen once. What was sequenced was peripheral blood. These receptors were collected from a human donor in a cohort sampled during active COVID-19.

The genes are TRBV11-2 and TRBJ2-7; TRBD2 agrees at 12 bases. CDR1 SGHAT and CDR2 FQNNGV come from the germline V gene. The length of the CDR3 is 17 residues. J was trimmed by 2 bases and V by 1 base; bases with no gene match: 6. Here the CDR3 reads CASSLAPLAGGPYEQYF. DNA of the CDR3: TGTGCCAGCAGCTTAGCCCCTCTAGCGGGAGGGCCCTACGAGCAGTACTTC.

J is TRBJ2-1 and V is TRBV5-1; 10 nucleotides match TRBD2. Germline V gene lookup returns CDR1 SGHRS and CDR2 YFSETQ. The CDR3 runs to 15 residues. V shed 2 bases, J shed 3 bases, and the junction held 2 bases outside the gene matches. As DNA, the CDR3 is TGCGCCAGCAGCTTCCTAGCGGGAGTCTACAATGAGCAGTTCTTC. Encoded protein: CASSFLAGVYNEQFF.